This T cell receptor (gamma chain) derives from a study of gamma delta lymphoproliferative disorders and STAT genes (dated 2018 in TCRdb). About the study as a whole: The LymphoTrack Dx TCRG Assay was used to prepare gamma-chain libraries from at least 50 ng of genomic DNA. To confirm results, a couple of gamma-chain samples and every delta-chain sample were sequenced twice. Within a larger immunophenotypic and STAT-mutation study, TCR gamma and delta CDR3 repertoires were profiled by deep sequencing in Tgammadelta lymphoproliferative disease patients and healthy controls. Delta-chain libraries followed the EuroClonality-NGS working group standard operating procedure, because no corresponding Invivoscribe delta assay was available. Here is what the overall study found, with its caveats: Control T cells likely spanned varied maturation stages, while leukemic cells were skewed toward terminal effectors, potentially limiting patient-control comparisons. Nearly all major gamma and delta clonotypes of patients were found to be public, being shared with at least one healthy donor, and only a couple of gamma clonotypes were found to be private to disease. It was noted by the authors that NGS specificity may be reduced at low frequencies, so confirmation of the public or private nature of leukemic clones is needed. When whole repertoires were clustered, gamma repertoires from patients grouped apart from those of healthy controls, but delta repertoires did not separate between the groups.

For TCR sequencing, genomic DNA was taken from peripheral blood mononuclear cells isolated from both patients and controls. Controls were approximately 23 healthy adult blood donors, with a median age of approximately 69 years and approximately 12 males and around eleven females, matched to patients for age and sex. As a fraction of the sample, this clone is medium-sized (0.01 to 0.1%). It has no known antigen specificity. It has no much larger one-base neighbor in the sample; base qualities were not kept. Both library methods used multiplex PCR with primers targeting conserved V and J regions of the TCR genes. Amplicons were purified, pooled and sequenced on an Illumina MiSeq platform. For the original study's pipeline: V(D)J alignment, clonotype assembly and translation were done with MiXCR, while functionality assessment and CDR3 repertoire analyses were done with VDJtools. CDR3 followed the IMGT definition, and analyses included only productive sequences that used functional genes, leaving out ORF genes and pseudogenes. A custom Python script was used to look across all patients and controls for identical amino acid CDR3s belonging to major clonotypes, meaning those with a frequency of >=5%. Clonotype frequencies in patients versus controls were compared with a one-sided non-parametric Wilcoxon test. TCRdb called clones from the public reads with CATT, and repeated DNA sequences were later combined into one row. These V and J calls originate from TCRdb's pipeline instead of the authors' own analysis. Present in this sample are thousands of gamma-chain clones, roughly 7.7% of which were seen just once. Of the sample, roughly a sixth is held by the ten largest clones.

Taken from cysteine to phenylalanine, the CDR3 has 15 residues. Just CDR3 DNA is preserved here, 45 bases in frame from base 1. The germline V gene specifies EGSTGY as CDR1 and YDSYTSSV as CDR2. V is pruned by 4 bases and J by 0 bases, leaving 9 bases of the junction without a gene match. Specimen: blood. The clonotype comes from a human donor in good health. The sequence links TRGV4 to TRGJ1 or TRGJ2. The J gene is absent in TCRdb and was assigned here via DNA matching to germline. DNA sequence: TGTGCCACCTGGGAAAATTCCGAGAATTATTATAAGAAACTCTTT. This is translated as CATWENSENYYKKLF.